These 29 T cell receptor beta chains came from one sample sequenced in a study of blood T cells in healthy people across ages. Combining a sample-barcoded 5' primer with a J-beta primer mix, a second PCR ran for about 7 to 12 cycles. TCRdb re-called the 5' RACE reads through MiXCR, storing one row per CDR3 protein. The sample lists more than 650,000 distinct CDR3 sequences, roughly 25% occurring once. This same sample was also taken into another study, of T cells of mothers and their children.

The sequenced sample was blood. Every receptor here comes from a boy between 10 and 17 years old in good health.

Remarks on this clonotype: A junction end diverges from the germline sequence, so it may reflect a read error. The rearrangement uses TRBV12-3 or TRBV12-4 and TRBJ1-1; D is unresolved. The CDR3 has 13 residues. DNA of the CDR3: TGTGCCAGCAGTTTTAAAGCAAACACTGGAGCTTTCTTT. Encoded protein: CASSFKANTGAFF.

This clonotype was observed a few times. V usage is TRBV5-4 and J usage is TRBJ1-1; D gene ambiguous. The CDR3 length is 14 residues. Germline CDR1 is SGHNT and CDR2 is YYREEE (reference sequence). The V end lost 0 bases, the J end lost 1 base, and 7 bases lay between the germline ends. The CDR3 reads CASSLVDSNTEAFF. The CDR3 coding sequence is TGTGCCAGCAGCTTGGTCGACTCGAACACTGAAGCTTTCTTT. The full variable domain, its missing parts supplied by reference TRBV5-4 and TRBJ1-1, is ETGVTQSPTHLIKTRGQQVTLRCSSQSGHNTVSWYQQALGQGPQFIFQYYREEENGRGNFPPRFSGLQFPNYSSELNVNALELDDSALYLCASSLVDSNTEAFFGQGTRLTVV.

This chain joins TRBV20-1 and TRBJ1-2; 9 bases fit TRBD1. J gave up 2 bases and V 0 bases, and 4 bases lay outside the gene matches. This CDR3 has 15 amino acids. Germline CDR1 and CDR2: DFQATT and SNEGSKA (reference sequence). The CDR3 sequence: CSARDADRGNYGYTF. In DNA form, the CDR3 reads TGCAGTGCTAGAGATGCGGACAGGGGAAACTATGGCTACACCTTC.

This chain connects TRBV7-9 to TRBJ1-1; 8 bases map to TRBD1. From germline, CDR1 is SEHNR and CDR2 FQNEAQ (reference sequence). CDR3 length: 15 amino acids. V shed 5 bases and J 4 bases; nucleotides not matched to a gene: 9. CDR3 residues: CASSPPQGASTEAFF. DNA of the CDR3: TGTGCCAGCAGCCCTCCTCAGGGGGCATCCACTGAAGCTTTCTTT.

Here the CDR3 reads CASSPPRTGGLRTGELFF. CDR3 nucleotides: TGTGCCAGCAGCCCCCCCCGGACAGGGGGCTTACGGACCGGGGAGCTGTTTTTT. The chain is built from TRBV21-1 and TRBJ2-2; the table assigns TRBD1, which was not confirmed against the DNA. TRBV21-1 is flagged as a pseudogene. The CDR3 runs 18 residues.

This clonotype was seen more than once but under ten times. The J gene is TRBJ1-2, the V gene TRBV29-1; D is uncertain. CDR1 is SQVTM and CDR2 is ANQGSEA in the germline V gene. The CDR3 extends over 14 amino acids. V lost 2 bases and J lost 4, with 14 bases in between. The DNA for the CDR3 is TGCAGCGTTGAACATCGAGGGTACGGCTATGGCTACACCTTC. It encodes CSVEHRGYGYGYTF.

The sample holds a few counts of this clonotype. The rearrangement joins TRBV7-3 to TRBJ2-2; unclear D gene. The germline V and J ends were trimmed by 5 bases and 1 base, with 11 bases remaining between them. The length of the CDR3 is 15 residues. CDR1 and CDR2 (germline): SGHTA, FQGTGA. CDR3 sequence reads: CASSPHYRNTGELFF. CDR3 bases: TGTGCCAGCAGCCCCCACTACAGGAACACCGGGGAGCTGTTTTTT.

The chain combines TRBV20-1 with TRBJ2-1; unclear D gene. Germline loops: CDR1 DFQATT, CDR2 SNEGSKA (reference sequence). V dropped 0 bases and J dropped 8 bases, with 11 bases sitting between them. CDR3 length: 13 residues. As DNA, the CDR3 is TGCAGTGCTAGAGATGGAAGTTCCGATGAGCAGTTCTTC. This translates into CSARDGSSDEQFF.

The chain uses TRBV5-1 and TRBJ2-3, with TRBD2 matching over 7 bases. Trimming at V came to 4 bases and at J to 5 bases, leaving 4 bases not matched to a gene. Looked up from germline, CDR1 is SGHRS and CDR2 is YFSETQ. The CDR3 is 13 residues long. For the CDR3, the DNA is TGCGCCAGCAGCCGCAGCGGGGAAGATACGCAGTATTTT. Translation: CASSRSGEDTQYF.

This chain joins TRBV2 and TRBJ2-5, with 9 bases identical to TRBD1. The last part of the DNA fits TRBJ2-7 better; the J call may be wrong. The CDR3 totals 13 residues. Germline values: CDR1 SNHLY, CDR2 FYNNEI. The CDR3: CASDRTGVHEQYF. In DNA, the CDR3 is TGTGCCAGTGATCGGACAGGGGTTCACGAGCAGTACTTC.

This clonotype was seen a few times. The V gene is TRBV14, the J gene TRBJ2-7; D possibly corresponds to TRBD1 (7 bases). There are 15 residues in the CDR3. Germline assignment: CDR1 SGHDN and CDR2 FVKESK. V shed 6 bases and J shed 2 bases, with 17 bases lying between them. This CDR3 is CASSPRGTVPYEQYF. The CDR3, as DNA: TGTGCCAGCAGTCCACGGGGGACAGTCCCCTACGAGCAGTACTTC. The full variable domain, with the rest looked up from reference TRBV14 and TRBJ2-7, is EAGVTQFPSHSVIEKGQTVTLRCDPISGHDNLYWYRRVMGKEIKFLLHFVKESKQDESGMPNNRFLAERTGGTYSTLKVQPAELEDSGVYFCASSPRGTVPYEQYFGPGTRLTVT.

The genes are TRBV10-3 and TRBJ1-3; D remains ambiguous. The CDR3 has 15 residues. Germline CDR1 ENHRY, CDR2 SYGVKD. Trimming removed 6 bases at V and 0 bases at J, with 12 bases between. CDR3 loop: CAIRETRSSGNTIYF. CDR3 bases: TGTGCCATCAGGGAGACCAGGAGCTCTGGAAACACCATATATTTT.

The chain employs TRBV12-3 or TRBV12-4 and TRBJ1-2, with D unresolved. The V gene lost 3 bases and the J gene lost 0 bases, with 17 bases spanning the gap. The CDR3 runs to 17 residues. CDR3 coding DNA: TGTGCCAGCAGTTTCCATTCGGCCACCAGATCTAACTATGGCTACACCTTC. Protein sequence: CASSFHSATRSNYGYTF.

This clonotype has only a few counts. The J gene is TRBJ2-1, the V gene TRBV12-3 or TRBV12-4; D may be TRBD2 (6 bases). The CDR3 runs 13 residues. V was pared by 5 bases and J by 12 bases, with 17 bases between. CDR3 nucleotide sequence: TGTGCCAGCAGTCCCCAGGTGGGCGGGACGCAGTTCTTC. Translated: CASSPQVGGTQFF.

The chain is built from TRBV6-5 and TRBJ1-5; weak D call: TRBD1 (5 bases). Trimming stripped 10 bases from V and 6 bases from J, with 22 bases between. The CDR3 has 15 residues. From germline, CDR1 is MNHEY and CDR2 SVGAGI. CDR3 nucleotides: TGTGCCACCCAACGTCGGGACGATCCACGTCAGCCCCAGCATTTT. As protein: CATQRRDDPRQPQHF.

This sequence joins TRBV20-1 and TRBJ2-5, with 8 bases that match TRBD1. The DNA end is more similar to TRBJ2-1, so the J call may be wrong. This CDR3 spans 14 amino acids. The germline V gene has CDR1 DFQATT and CDR2 SNEGSKA (reference sequence). CDR3: CSAFPGTGGNEQFF. In DNA form, the CDR3 reads TGCAGTGCCTTCCCCGGGACAGGCGGGAATGAGCAGTTCTTC.

This clonotype was observed a few times. This chain connects TRBV28 to TRBJ2-7, with D unresolved. Germline CDR1 and CDR2: MDHEN and SYDVKM. The ends were cut back, 6 bases at V and 3 bases at J, with 15 bases in the middle. The CDR3 has 14 residues. The CDR3 region has the DNA TGTGCCAGCAGCTCCCCCGCCGCCGACTACGAGCAGTACTTC. As protein: CASSSPAADYEQYF.

The chain links TRBV10-3 to TRBJ2-5; weak D call: TRBD2 (6 bases). The V gene lost 4 bases and the J gene lost 5 bases, with 14 bases spanning the gap. The CDR3 spans 14 residues. In germline, CDR1 is ENHRY, CDR2 SYGVKD. The CDR3 coding sequence is TGTGCCATCAGTGGGGGTCAGGGAGGCGAGACCCAGTACTTC. Translation gives CAISGGQGGETQYF.

This rearrangement joins TRBV6-1 to TRBJ1-1; D call uncertain. The germline V and J ends were trimmed by 5 bases and 1 base, with 8 bases remaining between them. CDR1 is MNHNS, CDR2 SASEGT, per germline. The CDR3 runs to 13 residues. The CDR3 bases are TGTGCCAGCAGTTTAGAGAAGAACACTGAAGCTTTCTTT. This sequence encodes CASSLEKNTEAFF.

The chain employs TRBV6-2 or TRBV6-3 and TRBJ2-7; 7 bases line up with TRBD2. V was clipped by 4 bases and J by 11 bases; unmatched bases: 5. The CDR3 runs 11 residues. Germline CDR1 MNHEY, CDR2 SVGEGT. In nucleotides, the CDR3 is TGTGCCAGCAGTTCCAGGGACTACGAGTACTTC. It codes for CASSSRDYEYF.

The rearrangement joins TRBV4-2 to TRBJ2-1; D remains unclear. This CDR3 region has 17 residues. V dropped 0 bases and J dropped 0 bases, with 12 bases sitting between them. Germline V gene data show CDR1 as LGHNA and CDR2 as YNFKEQ. CDR3 bases: TGTGCCAGCAGCCAAGAAAGTAAGTTAAGCTCCTACAATGAGCAGTTCTTC. Its translation is CASSQESKLSSYNEQFF.

This clonotype was picked up a small number of times. The germline gene is not matched at one end of the junction; a read error may be the cause. For the CDR3, the DNA is TGTGCTAGCAGCGAGGGGGACACCGGGGAGCTGTTTTTT. Its translation is CASSEGDTGELFF. The chain employs TRBV7-7 and TRBJ2-2; a weak D match, TRBD1 (6 bases). The CDR3 consists of 13 residues. CDR1 SSHAT and CDR2 FNYEAQ come from the germline V gene (reference sequence).

This clonotype appeared a few times. This chain connects TRBV6-5 to TRBJ1-4, with a tentative D call TRBD1 (6 bases). The CDR3 is 14 residues long. V dropped 7 bases and J dropped 6 bases, with 15 bases sitting between them. The germline CDR1 and CDR2 sequences are MNHEY and SVGAGI. CDR3 sequence: CASNRGGRDEKLFF. CDR3 sequence (DNA): TGTGCCAGCAATAGGGGGGGGCGGGATGAAAAACTGTTTTTT.

J is TRBJ2-6 and V is TRBV10-3, with 11 bases fitting TRBD1. Germline CDR1 and CDR2: ENHRY and SYGVKD. With 8 bases clipped from V and 0 bases from J, the junction kept 6 bases outside the gene matches. The CDR3 loop spans 17 amino acids. CDR3 DNA sequence: TGTGCCATCTCCGGGACAGGGGGACCCTCTGGGGCCAACGTCCTGACTTTC. Translated, it gives CAISGTGGPSGANVLTF.

The CDR3 spells CASSSGPGTQETQYF. In DNA form, the CDR3 reads TGTGCCAGCAGCTCCGGGCCCGGAACTCAAGAGACCCAGTACTTC. V usage is TRBV7-9 and J usage is TRBJ2-5; D uncertain. The CDR3 is 15 residues long. Looked up from germline, CDR1 is SEHNR and CDR2 is FQNEAQ (reference sequence). V lost 4 bases and J lost 2, with 14 bases in between.

A word on this clonotype: One junction end does not reproduce the germline sequence, and a read error may be involved. The gene calls are TRBV3-1 and TRBJ2-1; TRBD1 agrees at 9 bases. Germline V gene lookup returns CDR1 LGHDT and CDR2 YNNKEL (reference sequence). This CDR3 contains 21 residues. CDR3 sequence: CARSQKLRDRERNRWYNEQFF. CDR3 nucleotides: TGTGCCCGCAGCCAAAAATTAAGGGACAGGGAGAGAAATAGATGGTACAATGAGCAGTTCTTC.

This clonotype was recorded a few times. The chain combines TRBV5-1 with TRBJ1-1; D is uncertain. The CDR3 runs 14 residues. V lost 5 bases, J lost 0 bases, and 11 bases lay in between. Germline V CDR1 and CDR2: SGHRS, YFSETQ. The CDR3 loop is CASRPLGLNTEAFF. For the CDR3, the DNA is TGCGCCAGCAGACCTCTTGGATTGAACACTGAAGCTTTCTTT.

V is TRBV5-1 and J is TRBJ2-4; 8 bases match TRBD1. V lost 3 bases and J lost 10; bases outside the gene matches: 3. The CDR3 has 12 residues. In germline, CDR1 is SGHRS, CDR2 YFSETQ. The CDR3 loop reads CASSWDRQIQYF. CDR3 DNA: TGCGCCAGCAGCTGGGACAGGCAGATTCAGTACTTC.

This clonotype occurred a few times. The chain has TRBV9 and TRBJ1-4; D remains ambiguous. This CDR3 contains 14 residues. CDR1 and CDR2 (germline): SGDLS, YYNGEE. Trimming took 3 bases from V and 6 from J, leaving 12 bases between them. The chain's CDR3 is CASSDGPRDEKLFF. The CDR3, as DNA: TGTGCCAGCAGCGACGGCCCAAGGGATGAAAAACTGTTTTTT.